This TCR beta chain was sequenced in a study of blood T cell repertoires in COVID-19. In the study overall: The United States, Italy and Spain supplied acute and convalescent COVID-19 samples.

Trimming pared 3 bases from V and 7 bases from J, leaving 22 bases between. Germline V CDR1 and CDR2: MGHRA, YSYEKL. This CDR3 comprises 17 residues. This clone was seen a handful of times. Assay used: immunoSEQ multiplex PCR; TCRdb lists only in-frame clones, some missing. The sample contains approximately 99,000 clones, 65% to 80% of which appear only once. The clonotype comes from a woman in her forties with acute or convalescent COVID-19. Sample: peripheral blood. The rearrangement uses TRBV4-1 and TRBJ2-1; a possible D gene is TRBD1 (5 bases). CDR3 amino acids: CASSHGERTMTVNEQFF. CDR3 DNA: TGCGCCAGCAGCCACGGTGAGAGGACAATGACCGTGAATGAGCAGTTCTTC.